The 29 T cell receptor beta chains below all came from one sample that was sequenced in a study of blood T cell repertoires in COVID-19. Profiling relied on immunoSEQ multiplex PCR, and the TCRdb table lists in-frame clones only, not all of them. The sample lists roughly 180,000 clones; about 81% were seen once. The sequencing sample was made of peripheral blood. The receptors shown here come from a woman of 80 years or more with COVID-19, enrolled during active disease.

The chain uses TRBV5-1 and TRBJ1-6, with D possibly matching TRBD1 (6 bases). Germline CDR1 SGHRS, CDR2 YFSETQ. The CDR3 has 14 residues. The V end lost 4 bases, the J end lost 10 bases, and 15 bases lay between the germline ends. The CDR3 reads CASSPQGRDSPLHF. The CDR3 DNA is TGCGCCAGCAGCCCACAGGGTCGTGACTCACCCCTCCACTTT.

The chain has TRBV15 and TRBJ2-4; 8 bases are a match to TRBD1. The CDR3 extends over 17 amino acids. Germline lookup yields CDR1 LNHNV and CDR2 YYDKDF (reference sequence). V shed 0 bases, J shed 8 bases, and the junction held 12 bases outside the gene matches. The CDR3 nucleotides read TGTGCCACCAGCAGAGATAGAGGACAGGGATCTGGGTACATTCAGTACTTC. Encoded protein: CATSRDRGQGSGYIQYF.

The CDR3 region is CASSVTSGGASEQFF. CDR3 nucleotide sequence: TGTGCCAGCAGCGTTACTAGCGGGGGGGCCTCTGAGCAGTTCTTC. The genes are TRBV7-3 and TRBJ2-1; 13 bases map to TRBD2. The germline V gene has CDR1 SGHTA and CDR2 FQGTGA. The CDR3 extends over 15 amino acids. The V and J ends lost 5 bases and 9 bases, in that order; junction bases with no gene match: 7.

The gene calls are TRBV11-2 and TRBJ2-1, with 7 bases fitting TRBD2. Germline CDR1 SGHAT, CDR2 FQNNGV. This CDR3 region has 15 residues. With 4 bases clipped from V and 4 bases from J, the junction kept 7 bases outside the gene matches. CDR3 bases: TGTGCCAGCAGCTCAGAGCGGGGCCTTTACAATGAGCAGTTCTTC. It translates to CASSSERGLYNEQFF. Full variable domain (outside the CDR3, taken from reference TRBV11-2 and TRBJ2-1): EAGVAQSPRYKIIEKRQSVAFWCNPISGHATLYWYQQILGQGPKLLIQFQNNGVVDDSQLPKDRFSAERLKGVDSTLKIQPAKLEDSAVYLCASSSERGLYNEQFFGPGTRLTVL.

The chain joins TRBV2 to TRBJ2-5; maybe TRBD1 (5 bases). The CDR3 loop spans 13 amino acids. CDR1 is SNHLY and CDR2 is FYNNEI in the germline V gene. V was trimmed by 6 bases and J by 4 bases, leaving 12 bases between them. CDR3 nucleotides: TGTGCCAGCAGCCCCCCAGGGATAGAGACCCAGTACTTC. Protein: CASSPPGIETQYF.

The chain couples TRBV7-8 to TRBJ1-4; TRBD1 aligns across 8 bases. This CDR3 comprises 14 residues. Germline V gene sequence: CDR1 SGHVS, CDR2 FQNEAQ. J gave up 8 bases and V 6 bases, and 8 bases lay outside the gene matches. CDR3 nucleotides: TGTGCCAGCAGTTTCAGGGGGCTCGGGGAAAAACTGTTTTTT. Translation: CASSFRGLGEKLFF.

The chain combines TRBV12-3 or TRBV12-4 with TRBJ1-5, with D possibly TRBD1 on 6 matching bases. V dropped 5 bases and J dropped 5 bases, with 10 bases sitting between them. This CDR3 has 13 amino acids. The CDR3 DNA reads TGTGCCAGCAGTGACAGGAACTATCAGCCCCAGCATTTT. It is translated as CASSDRNYQPQHF.

The chain is built from TRBV7-9 and TRBJ1-3; D is undetermined. Germline CDR1 reads SEHNR; CDR2 reads FQNEAQ (reference sequence). The CDR3 sequence is 13 residues long. V lost 5 bases and J 0 bases, leaving 5 bases between the germline ends. CDR3 amino acids: CASSAGSGNTIYF. CDR3 coding DNA: TGTGCCAGCAGCGCCGGCTCTGGAAACACCATATATTTT.

The chain is built from TRBV7-2 and TRBJ2-7, with 11 bases lining up with TRBD2. Germline CDR1 and CDR2: SGHTA and FQGNSA. V lost 1 base and J lost 4; bases outside the gene matches: 3. The CDR3 totals 15 residues. The CDR3 nucleotides read TGTGCCAGCAGCTTAGTAGCGGGGGGGCGATACGAGCAGTACTTC. The encoded protein is CASSLVAGGRYEQYF.

This clone has only one observation. This sequence joins TRBV6-4 and TRBJ2-3, with a weak D call TRBD2 (6 bases). The length of the CDR3 is 15 residues. Germline V CDR1 and CDR2: MRHNA, SNTAGT. Trimming shortened V by 6 bases and J by 0 bases, and 13 bases separated the two germline ends. This CDR3 is CASSLAPESTDTQYF. The CDR3 bases are TGTGCCAGCAGCCTAGCGCCGGAGAGCACAGATACGCAGTATTTT.

The rearrangement joins TRBV5-4 to TRBJ1-2, with 10 bases aligning to TRBD1. There are 16 residues in the CDR3. The ends lost 4 bases at V and 0 bases at J; junction bases unmatched: 6. CDR1 and CDR2 (germline): SGHNT, YYREEE (reference sequence). CDR3 DNA sequence: TGTGCCAGCAGCCCGGACAGGGGGGAGCCTAACTATGGCTACACCTTC. Amino acid sequence: CASSPDRGEPNYGYTF.

The chain couples TRBV7-9 to TRBJ1-1, with D perhaps TRBD1 (6 bases). V was pared by 1 base and J by 1 base, with 10 bases between. The CDR3 extends over 15 amino acids. CDR1 is SEHNR, CDR2 FQNEAQ, per germline (reference sequence). The DNA of the CDR3 is TGTGCCAGCAGCTTAGTTGGGGGCGGGAACACTGAAGCTTTCTTT. Its protein is CASSLVGGGNTEAFF.

The chain employs TRBV12-2 and TRBJ1-2; TRBD1 is the table's D call, not checked against the DNA. TRBV12-2 is a documented pseudogene. CDR3 length: 18 amino acids. The CDR3 here is CASRLAGSGAGTNYGYTF. In DNA, the CDR3 is TGTGCAAGTCGCTTAGCGGGTTCAGGGGCAGGAACTAACTATGGCTACACCTTC.

V usage is TRBV2 and J usage is TRBJ1-2, with D perhaps matching TRBD1 (6 bases). This CDR3 has 15 amino acids. The V end lost 6 bases, the J end lost 2 bases, and 16 bases lay between the germline ends. Germline-derived CDR1 and CDR2 are SNHLY and FYNNEI. CDR3 protein: CASRERRTENYGYTF. The DNA for the CDR3 is TGTGCCAGCAGGGAACGACGGACAGAGAACTATGGCTACACCTTC.

The count of this clone is one. The chain joins TRBV2 to TRBJ1-1; 8 nucleotides align to TRBD1. The CDR3 has 13 amino acids. Germline-derived CDR1 and CDR2 are SNHLY and FYNNEI. After removal of 8 bases from V and 6 bases from J, the junction contained 8 bases not matched to a gene. Here the CDR3 reads CASAGQGGAEAFF. CDR3 DNA sequence: TGTGCCAGCGCCGGACAGGGTGGGGCTGAAGCTTTCTTT.

The chain recombines TRBV3-1 (or the pseudogene TRBV3-2) with TRBJ2-1; TRBD2 aligns across 9 bases. V dropped 3 bases and J dropped 8; count of bases not matched to a gene: 8. The length of the CDR3 is 15 residues. CDR1 is LGHDT and CDR2 is YNNKEL in the germline V gene (reference sequence). The CDR3 region has the DNA TGTGCCAGCAGCCAGATGGCGGGAGGGCCGTATGAGCAGTTCTTC. It translates to CASSQMAGGPYEQFF.

This chain uses TRBV11-3 with TRBJ2-7; D may be TRBD1 (5 bases). This CDR3 region has 13 residues. Germline V gene sequence: CDR1 SGHNT, CDR2 YENEEA. The ends were cut back, 5 bases at V and 0 bases at J, with 8 bases in the middle. The CDR3 region has the DNA TGTGCCAGCAGCCCGGACAACTCCTACGAGCAGTACTTC. Its protein is CASSPDNSYEQYF.

The chain has TRBV29-1 and TRBJ2-1; 12 nucleotides agree with TRBD2. V dropped 7 bases and J dropped 7; count of bases not matched to a gene: 8. Germline V gives CDR1 SQVTM, CDR2 ANQGSEA. The CDR3 sequence is 14 residues long. CDR3: CSAAGTSGSNEQFF. In DNA, the CDR3 is TGCAGCGCCGCCGGGACTAGCGGGTCTAATGAGCAGTTCTTC.

In its sample, this clone was seen once. This chain uses TRBV19 with TRBJ2-7; 9 bases match TRBD1. The V and J ends lost 9 bases and 4 bases, in that order; junction bases with no gene match: 7. The CDR3 length is 13 residues. Germline CDR1 LNHDA, CDR2 SQIVND (reference sequence). CDR3 in amino acids: CASRGQGPYEQYF. The CDR3 coding sequence is TGTGCCAGCAGGGGACAGGGCCCTTACGAGCAGTACTTC. Full variable domain (remainder filled in from reference TRBV19 and TRBJ2-7): DGGITQSPKYLFRKEGQNVTLSCEQNLNHDAMYWYRQDPGQGLRLIYYSQIVNDFQKGDIAEGYSVSREKKESFPLTVTSAQKNPTAFYLCASRGQGPYEQYFGPGTRLTVT.

This clone showed up just a few times. The V call is TRBV7-3, the J call TRBJ2-2; 8 nucleotides agree with TRBD1. Per germline, CDR1 SGHTA and CDR2 FQGTGA. Trimming at V came to 0 bases and at J to 1 base, leaving 1 base not matched to a gene. The CDR3 runs to 16 residues. In nucleotides, the CDR3 is TGTGCCAGCAGCTTAACTGGACAGGGGAACACCGGGGAGCTGTTTTTT. Residues: CASSLTGQGNTGELFF.

The rearrangement joins TRBV19 to TRBJ2-2; 12 nucleotides agree with TRBD2. CDR3 size: 15 residues. With 8 bases clipped from V and 3 bases from J, the junction kept 4 bases outside the gene matches. The germline gives CDR1 LNHDA, CDR2 SQIVND (reference sequence). The CDR3 is CASGTSGRHTGELFF. CDR3 in DNA: TGTGCCAGTGGTACTAGCGGGAGGCACACCGGGGAGCTGTTTTTT.

The chain joins TRBV5-4 to TRBJ2-3; TRBD2 matches at 7 bases. After removal of 5 bases from V and 3 bases from J, the junction contained 9 bases not matched to a gene. The germline CDR1 and CDR2 sequences are SGHNT and YYREEE (reference sequence). The CDR3 has 15 residues. CDR3 DNA sequence: TGTGCCAGCAGACCTAGCGGCCCACAAACAGATACGCAGTATTTT. Translation gives CASRPSGPQTDTQYF.

V and J are TRBV6-2 or TRBV6-3 and TRBJ1-2; a weak D match, TRBD1 (5 bases). There are 14 residues in the CDR3. The V gene lost 3 bases and the J gene lost 4 bases, with 12 bases spanning the gap. In germline, CDR1 is MNHEY, CDR2 SVGEGT. The CDR3 region has the DNA TGTGCCAGCAGTTATCCCGACAGCCCCTATGGCTACACCTTC. Encoded protein: CASSYPDSPYGYTF.

This chain uses TRBV6-6 with TRBJ2-5; 12 bases line up with TRBD2. The CDR3 sequence is 15 residues long. V gave up 4 bases and J gave up 1 base; unmatched junction bases: 1. Germline V lookup: CDR1 MNHNY, CDR2 SVGAGI (reference sequence). CDR3 nucleotide sequence: TGTGCCAGCAGTTTACTAGCGGGGGGCCAAGAGACCCAGTACTTC. It yields the protein CASSLLAGGQETQYF.

This clone was recorded once. The genes are TRBV2 and TRBJ2-2; D is uncertain. The ends were cut back, 1 base at V and 2 bases at J, with 11 bases in the middle. CDR3 size: 16 residues. Per the germline V gene, CDR1 is SNHLY and CDR2 is FYNNEI. The CDR3 loop is CASSEVSVVNTGELFF. The CDR3 nucleotides read TGTGCCAGCAGTGAAGTGTCAGTCGTAAACACCGGGGAGCTGTTTTTT. Combining the CDR3 with reference TRBV2 and TRBJ2-2 gives the whole variable domain EPEVTQTPSHQVTQMGQEVILRCVPISNHLYFYWYRQILGQKVEFLVSFYNNEISEKSEIFDDQFSVERPDGSNFTLKIRSTKLEDSAMYFCASSEVSVVNTGELFFGEGSRLTVL.

V is TRBV5-4 and J is TRBJ2-7; maybe TRBD2 (6 bases). This CDR3 has 13 amino acids. V shed 5 bases and J shed 0 bases, with 9 bases lying between them. Looked up from germline, CDR1 is SGHNT and CDR2 is YYREEE (reference sequence). CDR3 amino acids: CASRGDSSYEQYF. In DNA form, the CDR3 reads TGTGCCAGCAGAGGGGACTCCTCCTACGAGCAGTACTTC.

The J gene is TRBJ1-2, the V gene TRBV7-8; 9 positions agree with TRBD1. From germline, CDR1 is SGHVS and CDR2 FQNEAQ. J was trimmed by 11 bases and V by 2 bases; bases with no gene match: 9. This CDR3 is 14 amino acids long. The CDR3 DNA follows: TGTGCCAGCAGCTTATTCGGGACAGGGACTAATTACACCTTC. Residues: CASSLFGTGTNYTF.

The rearrangement uses TRBV11-2 and TRBJ2-3; D remains unclear. V shed 1 base and J shed 1 base, with 6 bases lying between them. The germline gives CDR1 SGHAT, CDR2 FQNNGV. This CDR3 region has 14 residues. The CDR3 DNA reads TGTGCCAGCAGCTTAGGTACAGGCACAGATACGCAGTATTTT. It yields the protein CASSLGTGTDTQYF.

This clone was counted a few times. The chain carries TRBV5-5 and TRBJ1-4; D unclear. The CDR3 has 13 residues. Deletions cut 5 bases from V and 4 bases from J, with 9 bases between. Germline CDR1 reads SGHKS; CDR2 reads YYEKEE (reference sequence). The CDR3 is CASRLDFNEKLFF. DNA of the CDR3: TGTGCCAGCAGACTGGACTTTAATGAAAAACTGTTTTTT.